This passage covers 18 T cell receptor beta chains from one sample sequenced in a study of blood T cell repertoires in COVID-19 (TCRdb year 2020). The library relied on the immunoSEQ multiplex PCR assay. TCRdb's version of the immuneACCESS table is confined to in-frame rearrangements and falls short of the full clone set. An unresolved V gene accounts for under half of the shortfall where checked; the remainder is of unknown origin. Within this sample are about 150,000 clones, with around 88% of them counted one time only. Jointly, the top ten make up roughly a fifth of the sample. Material: peripheral blood. These receptors came from a woman in her seventies who had recovered from COVID-19.

The genes are TRBV5-1 and TRBJ2-5, with 10 bases lining up with TRBD1. Trimming took 0 bases from V and 3 from J; bases not matched to a gene: 2. The CDR3 loop spans 15 amino acids. The germline V gene encodes CDR1 SGHRS and CDR2 YFSETQ. The CDR3 DNA is TGCGCCAGCAGCTTGGCCGGGACAGGGGAAGAGACCCAGTACTTC. It yields the protein CASSLAGTGEETQYF. The full variable domain, its missing parts supplied by reference TRBV5-1 and TRBJ2-5, is KAGVTQTPRYLIKTRGQQVTLSCSPISGHRSVSWYQQTPGQGLQFLFEYFSETQRNKGNFPGRFSGRQFSNSRSEMNVSTLELGDSALYLCASSLAGTGEETQYFGPGTRLLVL.

The CDR3 DNA sequence: TGTGCCAGCAGCCCCTCTAGCGGACAGGGAACGACTGAAGCTTTCTTT. The encoded protein is CASSPSSGQGTTEAFF. The V gene is TRBV11-3, the J gene TRBJ1-1; 8 positions agree with TRBD1. CDR3 length equals 16 residues. The germline V gene has CDR1 SGHNT and CDR2 YENEEA. V shed 5 bases and J 5 bases; nucleotides not matched to a gene: 13.

This chain links TRBV9 with TRBJ2-2, with 7 bases aligning to TRBD1. The germline CDR1 and CDR2 sequences are SGDLS and YYNGEE. The CDR3 is 14 residues long. V dropped 6 bases and J dropped 4; count of bases not matched to a gene: 6. DNA for the CDR3: TGTGCCAGCACCGGACAGGCCCTCACCGGGGAGCTGTTTTTT. It encodes CASTGQALTGELFF.

The chain employs TRBV7-9 and TRBJ1-4; no clear D gene. The CDR3 covers 13 residues. CDR1 and CDR2 from the germline V gene are SEHNR and FQNEAQ (reference sequence). V was trimmed by 0 bases and J by 6 bases, leaving 5 bases between them. CDR3 sequence (DNA): TGTGCCAGCAGCTTAGCCCGTGATGAAAAACTGTTTTTT. Encoded protein: CASSLARDEKLFF.

The V and J genes are TRBV9 and TRBJ1-6; D not resolved. Germline lookup yields CDR1 SGDLS and CDR2 YYNGEE. V gave up 0 bases and J gave up 10 bases, with 11 bases separating them. There are 14 residues in the CDR3. Here the CDR3 reads CASSVAGLESPLHF. The CDR3 nucleotides read TGTGCCAGCAGCGTAGCTGGACTTGAATCACCCCTCCACTTT.

The chain carries TRBV12-3 or TRBV12-4 and TRBJ1-4; D perhaps matches TRBD1 (5 bases). CDR3 length equals 12 residues. Deletions cut 6 bases from V and 9 bases from J, with 11 bases between. The DNA for the CDR3 is TGTGCCAGCAGGCGGGGCCACCAAAAACTGTTTTTT. Protein sequence: CASRRGHQKLFF.

The chain joins TRBV2 to TRBJ1-6; D uncertain. V lost 4 bases to trimming and J lost 5 bases, with 9 bases between them. CDR1 is SNHLY and CDR2 is FYNNEI in the germline V gene. This CDR3 is built from 14 residues. In DNA form, the CDR3 reads TGTGCCAGCAGTGTACGCGGGGATAATTCACCCCTCCACTTT. It specifies CASSVRGDNSPLHF.

This clone was recorded a few times. V is TRBV3-1 (or the pseudogene TRBV3-2) and J is TRBJ2-1; D may be TRBD2 (6 bases). The germline CDR1 and CDR2 sequences are LGHDT and YNNKEL (reference sequence). V gave up 7 bases and J gave up 7 bases, with 17 bases separating them. The CDR3 is 14 residues long. The CDR3 DNA is TGTGCCAGCACCCGCCCGGGAGCTGGGAATGAGCAGTTCTTC. Translating it yields CASTRPGAGNEQFF.

A word on this clone: The junction does not match germline at one end; this may be a read error. The chain couples TRBV18 to TRBJ2-5; TRBD1 matches 10 bases. CDR3 length: 15 amino acids. Germline V gene data show CDR1 as KGHSH and CDR2 as LQKENI. CDR3 region: CASSSPDRGRGTQYF. CDR3 sequence (DNA): TGTGCCAGCTCATCACCAGACAGGGGGCGAGGGACCCAGTACTTC.

The chain is built from TRBV10-1 and TRBJ2-3, with 8 bases identical to TRBD2. The CDR3 consists of 14 residues. The V gene end was trimmed by 6 bases and the J gene end by 6 bases; junction bases not matched to a gene: 8. Per germline, CDR1 WNHNN and CDR2 SYGVQD (reference sequence). The CDR3 DNA is TGCGCCAGCAGGGCCGGGACGGGGGGGGATACGCAGTATTTT. Translated: CASRAGTGGDTQYF.

The genes are TRBV5-1 and TRBJ1-4, with 9 bases aligning to TRBD1. The length of the CDR3 is 14 residues. V gave up 1 base and J gave up 7 bases; unmatched junction bases: 2. The germline gives CDR1 SGHRS, CDR2 YFSETQ. The CDR3 coding sequence is TGCGCCAGCAGCTTGATGGGACAGGGTGAAAAACTGTTTTTT. Translating gives CASSLMGQGEKLFF.

This chain joins TRBV7-9 and TRBJ2-7; 7 nucleotides align to TRBD2. V gave up 1 base and J gave up 4 bases; unmatched junction bases: 4. The CDR3 spans 14 residues. Germline-derived CDR1 and CDR2 are SEHNR and FQNEAQ (reference sequence). The DNA for the CDR3 is TGTGCCAGCAGCTTAGAGGGTAGCGGGTACGAGCAGTACTTC. It is translated as CASSLEGSGYEQYF.

The chain links TRBV5-1 to TRBJ2-2; D is possibly TRBD2 (6 bases). There are 16 residues in the CDR3. The V end lost 4 bases, the J end lost 4 bases, and 17 bases lay between the germline ends. The V gene's germline CDR1 is SGHRS and CDR2 YFSETQ. The CDR3 loop is CASSPPWDSGTGELFF. The CDR3, as DNA: TGCGCCAGCAGCCCCCCCTGGGACTCCGGCACCGGGGAGCTGTTTTTT.

The chain couples TRBV7-7 to TRBJ2-7, with 9 positions matching TRBD1. The germline CDR1 and CDR2 sequences are SSHAT and FNYEAQ (reference sequence). The CDR3 sequence is 16 residues long. After removal of 5 bases from V and 6 bases from J, the junction contained 14 bases not matched to a gene. The CDR3 protein is CASSPNPGQGQREQYF. DNA of the CDR3: TGTGCCAGCAGCCCCAACCCGGGACAGGGCCAACGCGAGCAGTACTTC.

This chain joins TRBV6-6 and TRBJ2-1, with D possibly TRBD1 on 6 matching bases. Looked up from germline, CDR1 is MNHNY and CDR2 is SVGAGI (reference sequence). V was pared by 6 bases and J by 0 bases, with 15 bases between. This CDR3 comprises 16 residues. DNA for the CDR3: TGTGCCAGCAGGGGGCTGGGGGCCAGCTCCTACAATGAGCAGTTCTTC. Translating it yields CASRGLGASSYNEQFF.

The rearrangement links TRBV6-5 to TRBJ1-5, with D possibly being TRBD1 (5 bases). Trimming left V 4 bases short and J 4 bases short, with 11 bases between. The germline V gene has CDR1 MNHEY and CDR2 SVGAGI. The CDR3 totals 14 residues. DNA of the CDR3: TGTGCCAGCAGTTCGTATCAGGGAAATCAGCCCCAGCATTTT. Amino acids: CASSSYQGNQPQHF.

This chain uses TRBV3-1 (or the pseudogene TRBV3-2) with TRBJ2-1, with D perhaps matching TRBD2 (6 bases). Germline-derived CDR1 and CDR2 are LGHDT and YNNKEL (reference sequence). Trimming took 4 bases from V and 2 from J, leaving 9 bases between them. The CDR3 extends over 14 amino acids. The CDR3 spells CASSPVAAYNEQFF. The CDR3 bases are TGTGCCAGCAGCCCCGTAGCGGCCTACAATGAGCAGTTCTTC.

V gene TRBV6-5 combines with J gene TRBJ2-5; 11 bases fit TRBD2. After removal of 6 bases from V and 5 bases from J, the junction contained 8 bases not matched to a gene. In germline, CDR1 is MNHEY, CDR2 SVGAGI. CDR3 length equals 15 residues. CDR3 amino acids: CASSQGLAERETQYF. Written as DNA, the CDR3 is TGTGCCAGCAGCCAGGGACTAGCGGAGAGGGAGACCCAGTACTTC.